These T cell receptor beta chains were read from a single sample in a study of blood T cell repertoires in COVID-19. Libraries were prepared by immunoSEQ multiplex PCR; TCRdb keeps only in-frame clonotypes and omits some of them. The table has 180,000 or so clones, about 89% seen once. Sequenced input: peripheral blood. The receptor source for this set is a middle-aged man with acute or convalescent COVID-19. Both conserved end residues are part of each CDR3. Each record gives: D gene, clone size, J gene, V gene, CDR3 protein, CDR3 DNA. A D gene is named only where the DNA matches it firmly. Not every row has a clone size; where given, it reads once, few, many or a size class.

-,once,TRBJ2-6,TRBV3-1/TRBV3-2,CASSRDTTIGANVLTF,TGTGCCAGCAGCCGCGATACTACCATTGGGGCCAACGTCCTGACTTTC
-,-,TRBJ1-1,TRBV6-2/TRBV6-3,CASSYVLGTGQNLEAFF,TGTGCCAGCAGTTACGTGTTGGGTACAGGTCAAAATCTGGAAGCTTTCTTT
TRBD1,-,TRBJ2-7,TRBV7-2,CASSYRDRVPYEQYF,TGTGCCAGCAGCTACCGGGACAGGGTTCCCTACGAGCAGTACTTC
-,-,TRBJ1-3,TRBV5-1,CASSPDPTGTGNTIYF,TGCGCCAGCAGCCCCGATCCCACAGGGACTGGAAACACCATATATTTT
TRBD1,-,TRBJ2-7,TRBV29-1,CSVGTGVEQYF,TGCAGCGTTGGGACAGGGGTCGAGCAGTACTTC
-,-,TRBJ2-7,TRBV5-1,CASSLGGSLSYEQYF,TGCGCCAGCAGCTTGGGGGGCAGTCTGTCCTACGAGCAGTACTTC
-,-,TRBJ2-7,TRBV3-1/TRBV3-2,CASSQGPRGEQYF,TGTGCCAGCAGCCAGGGCCCCAGGGGCGAGCAGTACTTC
TRBD1,-,TRBJ2-3,TRBV7-9,CALTPGQGFTDTQYF,TGTGCCTTAACTCCGGGACAGGGTTTCACAGATACGCAGTATTTT
TRBD1,-,TRBJ2-1,TRBV6-5,CASGSGTDSYNEQFF,TGTGCCAGCGGCTCCGGGACAGACTCCTACAATGAGCAGTTCTTC
-,once,TRBJ1-2,TRBV7-8,CASSANRAGYGYTF,TGTGCCAGCAGCGCGAACAGGGCGGGCTATGGCTACACCTTC
-,-,TRBJ2-2,TRBV4-1,CASSPAGQGTTGELFF,TGCGCCAGCAGCCCGGCTGGGCAGGGTACCACCGGGGAGCTGTTTTTT
TRBD1,-,TRBJ1-3,TRBV9,CASSVASTDRVRAGNTIYF,TGTGCCAGCAGCGTAGCCTCTACGGACAGGGTACGGGCTGGAAACACCATATATTTT
-,-,TRBJ2-2,TRBV11-3,CASSRGPADNGGELFF,TGTGCCAGCAGTCGAGGGCCCGCTGATAATGGCGGGGAGCTGTTTTTT
-,-,TRBJ2-3,TRBV4-1,CASSQEVTGTSTDTQYF,TGCGCCAGCAGCCAAGAGGTGACAGGGACTAGCACAGATACGCAGTATTTT
-,-,TRBJ2-2,TRBV7-8,CASSRGTGELFF,TGTGCCAGCAGTCGCGGCACCGGGGAGCTGTTTTTT
TRBD1,-,TRBJ1-3,TRBV3-1/TRBV3-2,CASRPTGGSGNTIYF,TGTGCCAGCAGACCGACAGGGGGCTCTGGAAACACCATATATTTT
-,-,TRBJ1-5,TRBV19,CASSTTGRAQPQHF,TGTGCCAGTAGTACAACAGGGAGGGCTCAGCCCCAGCATTTT
-,-,TRBJ2-5,TRBV30,CACSPGRPGETQYF,TGTGCCTGCTCTCCGGGCCGCCCGGGGGAGACCCAGTACTTC
-,-,TRBJ1-4,TRBV12-3/TRBV12-4,CASSSTVNEKLFF,TGTGCCAGCAGCTCGACAGTTAATGAAAAACTGTTTTTT
TRBD1,-,TRBJ2-5,TRBV7-2,CASSSSDRLWETQYF,TGTGCCAGCAGCTCATCGGACAGGCTCTGGGAGACCCAGTACTTC
-,once,TRBJ1-5,TRBV6-8,CASSYSTEIRNQPQHF,TGTGCCAGCAGTTACTCGACAGAGATCCGCAATCAGCCCCAGCATTTT
-,-,TRBJ1-1,TRBV7-6,CASSLTVYGAGRNTEAFF,TGTGCCAGCAGCTTAACGGTTTATGGAGCCGGCAGGAACACTGAAGCTTTCTTT
-,-,TRBJ1-5,TRBV4-1,CASSQDQIGGRQPQHF,TGCGCCAGCAGCCAAGATCAGATTGGGGGCAGGCAGCCCCAGCATTTT
-,-,TRBJ2-1,TRBV19,CASSWGLGTGEQFF,TGTGCCAGTAGTTGGGGCCTGGGGACTGGTGAGCAGTTCTTC
-,-,TRBJ1-4,TRBV28,CASSPGGARLLNEKLFF,TGTGCCAGCAGCCCCGGGGGGGCCCGACTCCTTAATGAAAAACTGTTTTTT
TRBD1,-,TRBJ1-1,TRBV5-1,CASSLIPGQATEAFF,TGCGCCAGCAGCTTGATACCGGGACAGGCCACTGAAGCTTTCTTT
-,-,TRBJ2-5,TRBV13,CASSLRRQEQETQYF,TGTGCCAGCAGCCTACGAAGACAGGAACAAGAGACCCAGTACTTC
-,-,TRBJ1-2,TRBV29-1,CSVEARYYGYTF,TGCAGCGTTGAAGCCAGATACTATGGCTACACCTTC
-,-,TRBJ2-3,TRBV2,CASRGARAVSDTQYF,TGTGCCAGCAGAGGGGCTAGAGCTGTCTCAGATACGCAGTATTTT
TRBD1,-,TRBJ1-5,TRBV19,CASTRQGAYSNQPQHF,TGTGCCAGTACACGGCAGGGGGCCTATAGCAATCAGCCCCAGCATTTT
-,-,TRBJ1-4,TRBV7-9,CASSQNHGEKLFF,TGTGCCAGCAGCCAGAACCACGGGGAAAAACTGTTTTTT
-,-,TRBJ1-2,TRBV28,CASSRGGANYGYTF,TGTGCCAGCTCCCGGGGGGGGGCTAACTATGGCTACACCTTC
TRBD2,-,TRBJ2-5,TRBV9,CASSEPGLAGSKGETQYF,TGTGCCAGCAGCGAACCGGGACTAGCGGGCTCGAAGGGGGAGACCCAGTACTTC
TRBD1,-,TRBJ1-6,TRBV6-5,CASSSRQGPSPLHF,TGTGCCAGCAGTTCCCGACAGGGCCCTTCACCCCTCCACTTT
TRBD2,-,TRBJ2-1,TRBV6-2/TRBV6-3,CASSSTSLPSRTSGTYNEQFF,TGTGCCAGCAGCTCTACGTCTCTTCCCTCCCGGACTAGCGGGACATACAATGAGCAGTTCTTC
-,-,TRBJ2-2,TRBV7-2,CASSSTWGSANTGELFF,TGTGCCAGCAGTTCCACTTGGGGCAGCGCGAACACCGGGGAGCTGTTTTTT
-,-,TRBJ1-1,TRBV10-3,CAISDPPLEAFF,TGTGCCATCAGTGACCCGCCCCTAGAAGCTTTCTTT
-,-,TRBJ2-7,TRBV2,CASSELGGGTYEQYF,TGTGCCAGCAGTGAATTGGGGGGAGGAACCTACGAGCAGTACTTC
-,-,TRBJ2-2,TRBV15,CATSNPASVGTGELFF,TGTGCCACCAGCAACCCGGCTAGCGTGGGCACCGGGGAGCTGTTTTTT
-,few,TRBJ1-5,TRBV19,CASTIGQLSNQPQHF,TGTGCCAGTACGATCGGACAGCTTAGCAATCAGCCCCAGCATTTT
TRBD1,-,TRBJ1-2,TRBV30,CAWSAFDRELYGYTF,TGTGCCTGGAGTGCCTTTGACAGGGAGTTATATGGCTACACCTTC
-,-,TRBJ1-1,TRBV13,CASSFEQGSGGTEAFF,TGTGCCAGCAGCTTCGAACAGGGATCTGGGGGCACTGAAGCTTTCTTT
-,few,TRBJ1-5,TRBV7-8,CASSPSPVRSQPQHF,TGTGCCAGCAGCCCCAGCCCGGTCCGTAGCCAGCCCCAGCATTTT
-,few,TRBJ2-2,TRBV10-1,CASSEGAGNTGELFF,TGCGCCAGCAGTGAAGGGGCAGGGAACACCGGGGAGCTGTTTTTT
TRBD1,-,TRBJ1-1,TRBV11-3,CASSLSGTVNTEAFF,TGTGCCAGCAGCTTGAGTGGGACAGTGAACACTGAAGCTTTCTTT
TRBD1,few,TRBJ2-7,TRBV5-4,CASSLATGATYEQYF,TGTGCCAGCAGCTTGGCGACAGGGGCAACCTACGAGCAGTACTTC
TRBD1,-,TRBJ2-1,TRBV27,CASSPWQGADNEQFF,TGTGCCAGCAGCCCCTGGCAGGGGGCCGACAATGAGCAGTTCTTC
TRBD2,-,TRBJ2-7,TRBV7-9,CASSLGTSGGGSEQYF,TGTGCCAGCAGCCTCGGGACTAGCGGGGGAGGTAGCGAGCAGTACTTC
-,-,TRBJ2-7,TRBV27,CASSFRATYEQYF,TGTGCCAGCAGTTTCCGAGCTACCTACGAGCAGTACTTC
TRBD2,-,TRBJ2-5,TRBV15,CATSRGDGTSGGETQYF,TGTGCCACCAGCAGAGGGGATGGGACTAGCGGGGGGGAGACCCAGTACTTC
TRBD1,few,TRBJ1-1,TRBV3-1/TRBV3-2,CASSESTGGTEAFF,TGTGCCAGCAGCGAATCGACAGGGGGTACTGAAGCTTTCTTT
TRBD1,-,TRBJ2-1,TRBV18,CASSTDRGREQFF,TGTGCCAGCTCAACGGACAGGGGGCGTGAGCAGTTCTTC
-,-,TRBJ2-7,TRBV6-2/TRBV6-3,CASSYGESYEQYF,TGTGCCAGCAGTTATGGGGAGTCCTACGAGCAGTACTTC
TRBD1,-,TRBJ2-1,TRBV25-1,CASSSLGQGSDEQFF,TGTGCCAGCAGCTCTTTGGGACAGGGAAGCGATGAGCAGTTCTTC
TRBD2,-,TRBJ2-2,TRBV30,CAWSERGWPGELFF,TGTGCCTGGTCGGAGCGGGGGTGGCCCGGGGAGCTGTTTTTT
-,-,TRBJ2-3,TRBV28,CASSLVGDTSTDTQYF,TGTGCCAGCAGTTTAGTGGGGGACACCAGCACAGATACGCAGTATTTT
-,-,TRBJ1-2,TRBV6-6,CASSYLENGYTF,TGTGCCAGCAGTTACCTGGAGAATGGCTACACCTTC
TRBD1,-,TRBJ1-1,TRBV7-9,CASSFDRAGTEAFF,TGTGCCAGCAGCTTCGACAGGGCGGGCACTGAAGCTTTCTTT
-,once,TRBJ1-5,TRBV19,CATRRGVGDSNQPQHF,TGTGCCACCCGCCGGGGGGTAGGGGACAGCAATCAGCCCCAGCATTTT